The present TCR beta chain was sequenced within a study of neurological immune-mediated disorders. CDR1 and CDR2 (germline): DFQATT, SNEGSKA (reference sequence). V was trimmed by 2 bases and J by 4 bases, leaving 8 bases between them. CDR3 size: 12 residues. Time point: technical triplicate 3. Use was made of approximately 980,000 CD4+ or CD8+ T cells in sorted libraries. 5'RACE with 10-nucleotide random UMIs produced the cDNA. Per sequencing run, 15-18 subjects together gave over 200 million TCR-beta sequences. TCRdb ran MiXCR on the 5' RACE reads and lists one entry per CDR3 protein. The sample has tens of thousands of distinct CDR3 sequences; 15% to 20% are singletons. At least ten counts were recorded for this clonotype. Its cognate antigen is unknown. Overall study results and limits: In HTLV-1-associated myelopathy, TCR clonal expansion was greatest, and in multiple sclerosis it was least, below healthy controls.

Sequenced: CD4+ T cells from blood. The V and J genes are TRBV20-1 and TRBJ1-1, with a weak D call TRBD1 (5 bases). The TCR comes from a female donor with HTLV-1-associated myelopathy (HAM/TSP). The CDR3 loop reads CSARLGVTEAFF. CDR3 in DNA: TGCAGTGCTAGATTAGGGGTCACTGAAGCTTTCTTT.